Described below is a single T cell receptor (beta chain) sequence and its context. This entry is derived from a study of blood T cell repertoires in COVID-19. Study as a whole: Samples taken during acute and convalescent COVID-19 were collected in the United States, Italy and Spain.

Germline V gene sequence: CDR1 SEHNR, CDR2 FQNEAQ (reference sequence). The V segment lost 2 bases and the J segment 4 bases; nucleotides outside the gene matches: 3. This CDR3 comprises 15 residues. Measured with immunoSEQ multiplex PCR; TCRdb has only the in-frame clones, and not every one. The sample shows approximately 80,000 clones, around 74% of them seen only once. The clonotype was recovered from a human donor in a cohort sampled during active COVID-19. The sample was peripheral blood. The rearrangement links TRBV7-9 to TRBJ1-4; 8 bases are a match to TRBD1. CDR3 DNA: TGTGCCAGCAGCTTACAACAGGGGGTTAATGAAAAACTGTTTTTT. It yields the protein CASSLQQGVNEKLFF.